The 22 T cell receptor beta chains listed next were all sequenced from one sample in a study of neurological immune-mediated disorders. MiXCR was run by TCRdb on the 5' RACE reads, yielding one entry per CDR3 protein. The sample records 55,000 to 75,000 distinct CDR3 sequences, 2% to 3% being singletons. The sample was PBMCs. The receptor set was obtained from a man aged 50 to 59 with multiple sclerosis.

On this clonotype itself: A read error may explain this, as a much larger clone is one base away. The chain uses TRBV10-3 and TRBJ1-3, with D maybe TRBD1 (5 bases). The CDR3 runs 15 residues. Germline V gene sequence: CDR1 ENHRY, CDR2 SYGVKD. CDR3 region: CAIGRWTSSGKTIYF. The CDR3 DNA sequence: TGTGCCATCGGCCGATGGACAAGCTCTGGAAAAACCATATATTTT.

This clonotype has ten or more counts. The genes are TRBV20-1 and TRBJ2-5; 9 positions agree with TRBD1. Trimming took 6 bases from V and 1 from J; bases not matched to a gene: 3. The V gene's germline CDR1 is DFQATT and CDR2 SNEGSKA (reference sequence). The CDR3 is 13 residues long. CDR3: CSARQGVQETQYF. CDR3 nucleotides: TGCAGTGCGAGACAGGGGGTCCAAGAGACCCAGTACTTC.

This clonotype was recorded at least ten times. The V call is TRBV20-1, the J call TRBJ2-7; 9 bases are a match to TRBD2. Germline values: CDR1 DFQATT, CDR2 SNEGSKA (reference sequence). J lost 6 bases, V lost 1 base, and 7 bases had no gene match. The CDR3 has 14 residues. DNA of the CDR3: TGCAGTGCTAGAGCGGCTAGCGGGGTGCCCGAGCAGTACTTC. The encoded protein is CSARAASGVPEQYF.

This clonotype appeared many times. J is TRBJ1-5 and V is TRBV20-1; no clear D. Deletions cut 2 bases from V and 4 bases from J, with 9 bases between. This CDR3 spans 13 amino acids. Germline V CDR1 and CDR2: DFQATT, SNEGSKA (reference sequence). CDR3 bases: TGCAGTGCTAGACCGGTACCTAATCAGCCCCAGCATTTT. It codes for CSARPVPNQPQHF.

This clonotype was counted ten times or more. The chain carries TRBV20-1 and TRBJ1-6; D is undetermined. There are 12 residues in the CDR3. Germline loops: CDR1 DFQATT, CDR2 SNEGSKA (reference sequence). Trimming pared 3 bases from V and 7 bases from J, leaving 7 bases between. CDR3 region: CSASGPNSPLHF. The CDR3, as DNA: TGCAGTGCTAGCGGCCCAAATTCACCCCTCCACTTT.

In DNA form, the CDR3 reads TGTGCCAGCTCACCTCCGAGTCAGGGAAAAGCTTTCTTT. Amino acid sequence: CASSPPSQGKAFF. This rearrangement joins TRBV18 to TRBJ1-1, with D possibly matching TRBD1 (5 bases). Germline-derived CDR1 and CDR2 are KGHSH and LQKENI. Trimming removed 3 bases from V and 9 bases from J, with 14 bases in between. CDR3 length: 13 residues.

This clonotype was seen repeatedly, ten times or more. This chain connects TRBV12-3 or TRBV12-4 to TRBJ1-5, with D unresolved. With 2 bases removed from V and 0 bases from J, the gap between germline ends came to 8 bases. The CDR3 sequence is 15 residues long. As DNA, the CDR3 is TGTGCCAGCAGTTTACGCGATATTAGCAATCAGCCCCAGCATTTT. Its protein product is CASSLRDISNQPQHF.

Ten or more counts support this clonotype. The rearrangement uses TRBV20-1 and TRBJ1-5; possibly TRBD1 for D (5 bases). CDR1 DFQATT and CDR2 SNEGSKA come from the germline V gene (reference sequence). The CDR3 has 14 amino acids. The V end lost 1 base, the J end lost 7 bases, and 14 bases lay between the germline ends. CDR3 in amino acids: CSARAGQVGQPQHF. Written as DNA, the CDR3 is TGCAGTGCTAGAGCGGGGCAGGTGGGGCAGCCCCAGCATTTT.

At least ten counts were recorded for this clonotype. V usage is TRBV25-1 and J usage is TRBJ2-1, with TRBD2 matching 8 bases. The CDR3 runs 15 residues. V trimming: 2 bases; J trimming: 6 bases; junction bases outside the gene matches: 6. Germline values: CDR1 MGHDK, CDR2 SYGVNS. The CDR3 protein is CASSEQGLARNEQFF. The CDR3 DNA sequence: TGTGCCAGCAGTGAACAAGGACTAGCACGCAATGAGCAGTTCTTC.

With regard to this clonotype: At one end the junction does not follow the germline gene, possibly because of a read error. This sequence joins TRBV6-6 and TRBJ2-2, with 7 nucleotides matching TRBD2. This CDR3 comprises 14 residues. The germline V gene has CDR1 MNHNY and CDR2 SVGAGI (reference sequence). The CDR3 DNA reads TGTGCCAGCACTCAACCCGGGGGGACCGGGCAGCTGTTTTTT. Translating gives CASTQPGGTGQLFF.

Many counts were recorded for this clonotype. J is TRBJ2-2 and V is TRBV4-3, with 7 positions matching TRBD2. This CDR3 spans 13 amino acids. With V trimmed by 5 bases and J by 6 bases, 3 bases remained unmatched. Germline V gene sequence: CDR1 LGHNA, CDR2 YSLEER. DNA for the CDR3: TGCGCCAGCAGCTTCACTAGCGCCGGGGAGCTGTTTTTT. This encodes CASSFTSAGELFF.

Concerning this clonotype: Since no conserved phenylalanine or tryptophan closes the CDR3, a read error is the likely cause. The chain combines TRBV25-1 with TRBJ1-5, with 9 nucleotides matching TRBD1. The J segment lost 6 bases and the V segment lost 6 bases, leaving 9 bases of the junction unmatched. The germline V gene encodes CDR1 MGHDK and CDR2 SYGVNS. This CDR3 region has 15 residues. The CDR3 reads CASSPGTGRGQPQHI. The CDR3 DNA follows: TGTGCCAGCAGCCCCGGGACAGGGCGTGGTCAGCCCCAGCATATT.

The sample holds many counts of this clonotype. The CDR3 sequence is CASSQDWGLAADEQFF. The CDR3 nucleotides are TGCGCCAGCAGCCAAGATTGGGGACTAGCGGCGGATGAGCAGTTCTTC. This rearrangement joins TRBV4-3 to TRBJ2-1; 11 nucleotides match TRBD2. V shed 0 bases, J shed 8 bases, and the junction held 6 bases outside the gene matches. Germline V lookup: CDR1 LGHNA, CDR2 YSLEER. The CDR3 covers 16 residues.

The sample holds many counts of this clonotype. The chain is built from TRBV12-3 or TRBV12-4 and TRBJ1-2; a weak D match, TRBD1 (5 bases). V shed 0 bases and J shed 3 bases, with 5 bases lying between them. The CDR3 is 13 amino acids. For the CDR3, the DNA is TGTGCCAGCAGTTTAGCGGGGGACTATGGCTACACCTTC. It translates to CASSLAGDYGYTF.

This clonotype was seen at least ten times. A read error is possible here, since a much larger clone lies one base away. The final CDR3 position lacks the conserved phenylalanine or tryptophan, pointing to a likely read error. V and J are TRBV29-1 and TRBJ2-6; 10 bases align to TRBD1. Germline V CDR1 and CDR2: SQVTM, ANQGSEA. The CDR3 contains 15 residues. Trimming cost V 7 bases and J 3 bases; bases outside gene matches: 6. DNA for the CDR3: TGCAGCGCCCGGGACAGGGGTCTTGGGGCCAACGTCCTGACTTGC. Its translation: CSARDRGLGANVLTC.

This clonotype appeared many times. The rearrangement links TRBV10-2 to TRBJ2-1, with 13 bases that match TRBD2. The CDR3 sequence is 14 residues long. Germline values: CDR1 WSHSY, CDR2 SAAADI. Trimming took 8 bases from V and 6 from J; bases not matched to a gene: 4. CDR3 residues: CASATSGRSNEQFF. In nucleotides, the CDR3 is TGCGCCAGCGCGACTAGCGGGAGGTCCAATGAGCAGTTCTTC.

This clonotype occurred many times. CDR3 nucleotide sequence: TGTGCCAGCAGTCGAGGGGACACTGAAGCTTTCTTT. Protein product: CASSRGDTEAFF. This sequence joins TRBV3-1 and TRBJ1-1; tentative D call: TRBD1 (5 bases). Trimming left V 6 bases short and J 3 bases short, with 8 bases between. The CDR3 has 12 amino acids. Per germline, CDR1 LGHDT and CDR2 YNNKEL (reference sequence).

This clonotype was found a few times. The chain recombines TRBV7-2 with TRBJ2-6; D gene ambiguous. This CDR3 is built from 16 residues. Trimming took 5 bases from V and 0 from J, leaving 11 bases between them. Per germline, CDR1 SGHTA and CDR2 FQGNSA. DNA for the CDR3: TGTGCCAGCAGCCCTGGACCGTTCTCTGGGGCCAACGTCCTGACTTTC. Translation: CASSPGPFSGANVLTF.

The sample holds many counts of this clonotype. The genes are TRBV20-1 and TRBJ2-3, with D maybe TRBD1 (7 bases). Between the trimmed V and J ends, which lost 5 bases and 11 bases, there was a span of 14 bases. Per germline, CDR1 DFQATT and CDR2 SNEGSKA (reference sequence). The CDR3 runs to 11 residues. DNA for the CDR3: TGCAGTGCTCTCAGACAGGGAGGGCAGTATTTT. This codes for CSALRQGGQYF.

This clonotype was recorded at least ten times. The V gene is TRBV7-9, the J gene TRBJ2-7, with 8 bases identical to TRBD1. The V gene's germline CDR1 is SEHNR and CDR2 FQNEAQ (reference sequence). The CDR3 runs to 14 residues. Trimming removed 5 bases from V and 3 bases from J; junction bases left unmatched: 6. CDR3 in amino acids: CASSKGQGNYEQYF. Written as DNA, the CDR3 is TGTGCCAGCAGCAAAGGACAGGGCAACTACGAGCAGTACTTC.

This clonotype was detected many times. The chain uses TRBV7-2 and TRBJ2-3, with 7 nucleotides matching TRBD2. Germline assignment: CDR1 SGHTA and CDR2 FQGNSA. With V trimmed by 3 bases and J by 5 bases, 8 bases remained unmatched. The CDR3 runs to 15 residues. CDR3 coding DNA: TGTGCCAGCAGCTTGGGCGGCGGGGGAGGAGATACGCAGTATTTT. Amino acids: CASSLGGGGGDTQYF.

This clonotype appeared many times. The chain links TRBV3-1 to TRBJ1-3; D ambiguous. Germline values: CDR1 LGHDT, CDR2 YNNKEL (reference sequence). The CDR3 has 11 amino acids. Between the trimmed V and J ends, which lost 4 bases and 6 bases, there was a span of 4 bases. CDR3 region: CASSLQNTIYF. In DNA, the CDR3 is TGTGCCAGCAGCCTCCAAAACACCATATATTTT.